Presented here are 14 T cell receptor beta chains from one specimen sequenced in a study of CD8+CD57+ T cells in acquired aplastic anemia. Profiles of TCR beta VDJ and CDR3 were generated from a genomic DNA template. MiXCR, run by TCRdb on the reads, gives a single entry per CDR3 protein. The sample contains some 220,000 distinct CDR3 sequences, approximately 35% of which appear only once. Sample: sorted CD4+, CD8+, or CD8+CD57+ T cells (not recorded which) from PBMCs. The receptors originated from a human donor in good health, serving as a control.

This chain links TRBV18 with TRBJ2-7; 9 bases are shared with TRBD1. The germline gives CDR1 KGHSH, CDR2 LQKENI. The CDR3 loop spans 14 amino acids. V dropped 3 bases and J dropped 3; count of bases not matched to a gene: 3. The CDR3 DNA is TGTGCCAGCTCACCTTCGGACAGGGGCTACGAGCAGTACTTC. As protein: CASSPSDRGYEQYF.

The table lists this clonotype with a count of one. The rearrangement links TRBV19 to TRBJ2-5; D not certain. This CDR3 spans 12 amino acids. V dropped 3 bases and J dropped 9 bases, with 11 bases sitting between them. The germline gives CDR1 LNHDA, CDR2 SQIVND (reference sequence). The CDR3 reads CASSIFAESQYF. CDR3 coding DNA: TGTGCCAGTAGTATCTTCGCGGAGTCCCAGTACTTC. The full variable domain, in which reference TRBV19 and TRBJ2-5 provide the parts outside the CDR3, is DGGITQSPKYLFRKEGQNVTLSCEQNLNHDAMYWYRQDPGQGLRLIYYSQIVNDFQKGDIAEGYSVSREKKESFPLTVTSAQKNPTAFYLCASSIFAESQYFGPGTRLLVL.

CDR3 DNA sequence: TGCAGCGTTCGGGGGGACGAGACCCAGTACTTC. The encoded protein is CSVRGDETQYF. The rearrangement uses TRBV29-1 and TRBJ2-5; 7 bases are shared with TRBD2. The CDR3 is made up of 11 amino acids. V was pared by 5 bases and J by 5 bases, with 2 bases of the junction left unmatched. CDR1 and CDR2 (germline): SQVTM, ANQGSEA.

The CDR3 reads CASSLTSGRSYNEQFF. The CDR3 DNA is TGCGCCAGCAGCTTGACTAGCGGGAGGTCCTACAATGAGCAGTTCTTC. The rearrangement links TRBV5-1 to TRBJ2-1; 12 bases are a match to TRBD2. Trimming cost V 1 base and J 1 base; bases outside gene matches: 0. CDR1 SGHRS and CDR2 YFSETQ come from the germline V gene. CDR3 length: 16 residues.

This clonotype was detected only a few times. Possible read error: a much larger clone is one base away. The chain carries TRBV7-3 and TRBJ1-1; 7 bases map to TRBD1. Germline CDR1 SGHTA, CDR2 FQGTGA. There are 13 residues in the CDR3. The CDR3 sequence: CASRSTGDTGAFF. The CDR3 nucleotides are TGTGCCAGCAGATCCACAGGGGACACTGGAGCTTTCTTT.

The chain recombines TRBV6-6 with TRBJ1-5; D gene ambiguous. V was pared by 3 bases and J by 3 bases, with 9 bases between. The CDR3 consists of 14 residues. Germline lookup yields CDR1 MNHNY and CDR2 SVGAGI (reference sequence). CDR3 residues: CASSYPDSNQPQHF. In DNA form, the CDR3 reads TGTGCCAGCAGTTATCCGGACTCCAATCAGCCCCAGCATTTT.

Ten or more counts support this clonotype. The CDR3 spells CASRGYNYGYTF. The CDR3 region has the DNA TGTGCCAGCAGGGGATATAACTATGGCTACACCTTC. V and J are TRBV12-3 or TRBV12-4 and TRBJ1-2; D is uncertain. V lost 6 bases, J lost 1 base, and 6 bases lay in between. This CDR3 has 12 amino acids.

This clonotype appeared many times. V and J are TRBV24-1 and TRBJ1-5, with TRBD1 as a possible D gene (5 bases). CDR1 KGHDR and CDR2 SFDVKD come from the germline V gene. This CDR3 contains 14 residues. V was pared by 9 bases and J by 6 bases, with 17 bases between. Here the CDR3 reads CATAREGAGQPQHF. Written as DNA, the CDR3 is TGTGCCACCGCTAGGGAAGGGGCAGGTCAGCCCCAGCATTTT.

This clonotype has at least ten counts. This rearrangement joins TRBV20-1 to TRBJ2-7; D is perhaps TRBD1 or TRBD2 (5 bases each). CDR3 length equals 12 residues. V dropped 5 bases and J dropped 3 bases, with 11 bases sitting between them. The V gene's germline CDR1 is DFQATT and CDR2 SNEGSKA (reference sequence). CDR3 sequence reads: CSAEGRDYEQYF. Written as DNA, the CDR3 is TGCAGTGCTGAGGGACGGGACTACGAGCAGTACTTC.

V is TRBV7-9 and J is TRBJ2-1; D gene unclear. CDR3 length: 11 residues. Germline V gene lookup returns CDR1 SEHNR and CDR2 FQNEAQ (reference sequence). V was pared by 2 bases and J by 5 bases, with 1 base between. The CDR3 DNA sequence: TGTGCCAGCAGCTTACACAATGAGCAGTTCTTC. Residues: CASSLHNEQFF.

This clonotype was found a few times. The gene calls are TRBV11-2 and TRBJ2-1, with D possibly TRBD1 on 5 matching bases. The CDR3 runs to 17 residues. Trimming stripped 5 bases from V and 4 bases from J, with 21 bases between. CDR1 and CDR2 from the germline V gene are SGHAT and FQNNGV. Here the CDR3 DNA reads TGTGCCAGCAGCCGCAAGGACAAAAAGGGGCAATACAATGAGCAGTTCTTC. Translation: CASSRKDKKGQYNEQFF.

This clonotype was counted once. A much bigger clone sits one base away, suggesting this may be a read error. The chain has TRBV5-4 and TRBJ2-1; 9 positions agree with TRBD2. The germline gives CDR1 SGHNT, CDR2 YYREEE (reference sequence). The CDR3 is made up of 16 amino acids. The CDR3, as DNA: TGTGCCTGCAGCTTAAGACCAGCGGGGGGTGGGAATGAGCAGTTCTTC. This gives the protein CACSLRPAGGGNEQFF.

This sequence joins TRBV5-4 and TRBJ2-1, with no clear D. The CDR3 loop spans 15 amino acids. V lost 1 base and J lost 6, with 14 bases in between. Germline lookup yields CDR1 SGHNT and CDR2 YYREEE (reference sequence). The CDR3 loop is CASSLFQVRSNEQFF. CDR3 sequence (DNA): TGTGCCAGCAGCTTGTTCCAGGTTAGGAGCAATGAGCAGTTCTTC.

Points on this clonotype: A read error is possible here, since a much larger clone lies one base away. This chain connects TRBV7-8 to TRBJ2-1; a possible D gene is TRBD1 (6 bases). V dropped 5 bases and J dropped 5 bases, with 16 bases sitting between them. CDR3 length equals 15 residues. Looked up from germline, CDR1 is SGHVS and CDR2 is FQNEAQ. CDR3 amino acids: CASSPRDKTDNEQFF. The CDR3 nucleotides are TGTGCCAGCAGCCCGAGGGACAAAACAGACAATGAGCAGTTCTTC.